Below, 27 T cell receptor beta chains from the same sample are listed, as sequenced in a study of blood T cell repertoires in COVID-19. Sequenced by immunoSEQ multiplex PCR; TCRdb stores in-frame clones only, minus some. The sample shows 150,000 to 200,000 clones, 70% to 85% of them seen only once. Sequencing input: peripheral blood. The receptors were sampled from a man aged 80 or over with COVID-19, enrolled during active disease.

This rearrangement joins TRBV9 to TRBJ1-4; unclear D gene. The CDR3 length is 16 residues. Looked up from germline, CDR1 is SGDLS and CDR2 is YYNGEE. The V end was cut by 0 bases, the J end by 2 bases, with 11 bases between. DNA of the CDR3: TGTGCCAGCAGCGTAGGACTGAGCCGCACTAATGAAAAACTGTTTTTT. Translating it yields CASSVGLSRTNEKLFF.

This chain connects TRBV6-2 or TRBV6-3 to TRBJ1-1; 7 bases match TRBD1. Germline V lookup: CDR1 MNHEY, CDR2 SVGEGT. The CDR3 loop spans 15 amino acids. The ends lost 7 bases at V and 1 base at J; junction bases unmatched: 9. The CDR3, as DNA: TGTGCCAGCACCCCTAGGGGGCCGAAGAACACTGAAGCTTTCTTT. Protein sequence: CASTPRGPKNTEAFF.

This chain uses TRBV5-1 with TRBJ1-1; D may be TRBD1 (5 bases). CDR1 and CDR2 (germline): SGHRS, YFSETQ. Trimming took 3 bases from V and 2 from J, leaving 11 bases between them. The CDR3 is 14 amino acids. CDR3 residues: CASSSRAANTEAFF. In nucleotides, the CDR3 is TGCGCCAGCAGCTCCAGGGCTGCAAACACTGAAGCTTTCTTT.

The chain carries TRBV2 and TRBJ1-5; a weak D match, TRBD1 (6 bases). The V end was cut by 8 bases, the J end by 3 bases, with 11 bases between. Germline V gives CDR1 SNHLY, CDR2 FYNNEI. This CDR3 region has 13 residues. The DNA of the CDR3 is TGTGCCAGCGATGACAGGTACAATCAGCCCCAGCATTTT. Residues: CASDDRYNQPQHF. The variable domain in full, completed from reference TRBV2 and TRBJ1-5, reads EPEVTQTPSHQVTQMGQEVILRCVPISNHLYFYWYRQILGQKVEFLVSFYNNEISEKSEIFDDQFSVERPDGSNFTLKIRSTKLEDSAMYFCASDDRYNQPQHFGDGTRLSIL.

J is TRBJ2-7 and V is TRBV11-2, with D perhaps TRBD2 (6 bases). The CDR3 covers 16 residues. Germline CDR1 SGHAT, CDR2 FQNNGV. V gave up 1 base and J gave up 3 bases, with 16 bases separating them. CDR3 sequence (DNA): TGTGCCAGCAGCTTAGGATTCTTCACTAGCAACTACGAGCAGTACTTC. Encoded protein: CASSLGFFTSNYEQYF.

The chain is built from TRBV7-2 and TRBJ1-5; D ambiguous. Per germline, CDR1 SGHTA and CDR2 FQGNSA. CDR3 length: 15 residues. The V gene lost 1 base and the J gene lost 5 bases, with 12 bases spanning the gap. This CDR3 is CASSLGQQGHQPQHF. In nucleotides, the CDR3 is TGTGCCAGCAGCTTAGGACAACAAGGCCATCAGCCCCAGCATTTT.

The chain employs TRBV23-1 and TRBJ1-4; D gene unclear. TRBV23-1 is an ORF for which the function is uncertain. V lost 0 bases, J lost 8 bases, and 13 bases lay in between. This CDR3 region has 15 residues. CDR3 DNA sequence: TGCGCCAGCAGTCAATCGGTCTGTTGCGGCGAAAAACTGTTTTTT. Translated: CASSQSVCCGEKLFF.

There are a few counts of this clone. The sample has other DNA sequences that encode this CDR3 too. This chain connects TRBV5-1 to TRBJ1-1, with TRBD1 as a possible D gene (5 bases). Germline lookup yields CDR1 SGHRS and CDR2 YFSETQ. V was clipped by 0 bases and J by 4 bases, with 13 bases between them. The CDR3 is 15 amino acids. CDR3 sequence (DNA): TGCGCCAGCAGCTTGGATCAGGGTCGAGGCACTGAAGCTTTCTTT. Protein: CASSLDQGRGTEAFF.

The chain couples TRBV7-2 to TRBJ1-2, with 9 positions matching TRBD1. The CDR3 spans 17 residues. Germline-derived CDR1 and CDR2 are SGHTA and FQGNSA. The V segment lost 5 bases and the J segment 1 base; nucleotides outside the gene matches: 11. For the CDR3, the DNA is TGTGCCAGCAGCCCATGGGACAGGGTTAGGGGTAACTATGGCTACACCTTC. It encodes CASSPWDRVRGNYGYTF.

This clone is a singleton in its sample. This chain connects TRBV6-6 to TRBJ1-1, with D possibly TRBD1 on 5 matching bases. CDR3 length: 14 residues. The germline V and J ends were trimmed by 7 bases and 5 bases, with 17 bases remaining between them. Per the germline V gene, CDR1 is MNHNY and CDR2 is SVGAGI (reference sequence). CDR3 loop: CASTKIREGTEAFF. DNA for the CDR3: TGTGCCAGCACAAAAATCCGGGAGGGGACTGAAGCTTTCTTT.

The chain carries TRBV7-9 and TRBJ1-6; 11 nucleotides agree with TRBD1. The CDR3 loop spans 14 amino acids. V lost 6 bases, J lost 7 bases, and 2 bases stayed unmatched. The V gene's germline CDR1 is SEHNR and CDR2 FQNEAQ (reference sequence). CDR3 in amino acids: CASRGTGGNSPLHF. The DNA of the CDR3 is TGTGCCAGCAGGGGGACAGGGGGGAATTCACCCCTCCACTTT. Looking up the rest from reference TRBV7-9 and TRBJ1-6 gives the full variable domain: DTGVSQNPRHKITKRGQNVTFRCDPISEHNRLYWYRQTLGQGPEFLTYFQNEAQLEKSRLLSDRFSAERPKGSFSTLEIQRTEQGDSAMYLCASRGTGGNSPLHFGNGTRLTVT.

The chain joins TRBV7-9 to TRBJ1-1, with D tentatively TRBD1 (5 bases). The CDR3 runs 12 residues. V was cut by 1 base and J by 7 bases, with 7 bases left in between. CDR1 is SEHNR, CDR2 FQNEAQ, per germline (reference sequence). In nucleotides, the CDR3 is TGTGCCAGCAGCTTAGGACAGAGTGAAGCTTTCTTT. Amino acids: CASSLGQSEAFF.

The chain combines TRBV14 with TRBJ2-1; D is perhaps TRBD2 (7 bases). Germline values: CDR1 SGHDN, CDR2 FVKESK. CDR3 length: 15 residues. The V end was cut by 1 base, the J end by 3 bases, with 10 bases between. The CDR3, as DNA: TGTGCCAGCAGCCAAGGGGGGGGGCTCTACAATGAGCAGTTCTTC. Translated, it gives CASSQGGGLYNEQFF.

The gene calls are TRBV12-5 and TRBJ2-7, with 8 positions matching TRBD2. The ends lost 4 bases at V and 0 bases at J; junction bases unmatched: 5. Looked up from germline, CDR1 is LGHNT and CDR2 is FRNRAP. The CDR3 runs to 15 residues. CDR3 sequence reads: CASGSGGGSSYEQYF. The CDR3 DNA reads as TGTGCTAGTGGTTCCGGGGGGGGAAGCTCCTACGAGCAGTACTTC. Full variable domain (rest looked up from reference TRBV12-5 and TRBJ2-7): DARVTQTPRHKVTEMGQEVTMRCQPILGHNTVFWYRQTMMQGLELLAYFRNRAPLDDSGMPKDRFSAEMPDATLATLKIQPSEPRDSAVYFCASGSGGGSSYEQYFGPGTRLTVT.

The gene calls are TRBV2 and TRBJ1-2; the match to TRBD1 covers 7 bases. CDR1 is SNHLY, CDR2 FYNNEI, per germline. The CDR3 totals 14 residues. The V segment lost 2 bases and the J segment 4 bases; nucleotides outside the gene matches: 4. CDR3 DNA sequence: TGTGCCAGCAGTGAATCGACAGGGAGCTATGGCTACACCTTC. As protein: CASSESTGSYGYTF.

This chain links TRBV7-9 with TRBJ2-5, with 7 bases aligning to TRBD1. Germline V gene lookup returns CDR1 SEHNR and CDR2 FQNEAQ (reference sequence). The CDR3 length is 14 residues. V was clipped by 5 bases and J by 5 bases; unmatched bases: 8. Written as DNA, the CDR3 is TGTGCCAGCAGCCCCGGGACAGCTGTCGAGACCCAGTACTTC. Protein sequence: CASSPGTAVETQYF. The complete variable domain, with remaining parts taken from reference TRBV7-9 and TRBJ2-5, reads DTGVSQNPRHKITKRGQNVTFRCDPISEHNRLYWYRQTLGQGPEFLTYFQNEAQLEKSRLLSDRFSAERPKGSFSTLEIQRTEQGDSAMYLCASSPGTAVETQYFGPGTRLLVL.

The genes are TRBV15 and TRBJ1-5, with D perhaps TRBD1 (6 bases). Germline CDR1 reads LNHNV; CDR2 reads YYDKDF (reference sequence). The CDR3 runs 16 residues. Trimming shortened V by 1 base and J by 5 bases, and 15 bases separated the two germline ends. The CDR3 nucleotides read TGTGCCACCAGCAGAGTAATTACAGGGTTGGATCAGCCCCAGCATTTT. Encoded protein: CATSRVITGLDQPQHF.

The rearrangement uses TRBV6-1 and TRBJ2-5; 13 bases line up with TRBD2. J was trimmed by 4 bases and V by 3 bases; bases with no gene match: 5. The CDR3 extends over 16 amino acids. The V gene's germline CDR1 is MNHNS and CDR2 SASEGT. CDR3 loop: CASSDLRTSGGETQYF. The CDR3 DNA sequence: TGTGCCAGCAGTGACCTTCGGACTAGCGGGGGAGAGACCCAGTACTTC.

V gene TRBV5-1 combines with J gene TRBJ1-1; D perhaps matches TRBD1 (5 bases). Per germline, CDR1 SGHRS and CDR2 YFSETQ. CDR3 length equals 15 residues. V lost 2 bases and J 1 base, leaving 12 bases between the germline ends. In nucleotides, the CDR3 is TGCGCCAGCAGCTTAACAGGAACTTGGAACACTGAAGCTTTCTTT. It codes for CASSLTGTWNTEAFF.

The V and J genes are TRBV10-2 and TRBJ1-5, with TRBD1 identical over 7 bases. In germline, CDR1 is WSHSY, CDR2 SAAADI. The CDR3 spans 15 residues. Trimming at V came to 1 base and at J to 5 bases, leaving 5 bases not matched to a gene. CDR3 amino acids: CASSEYTGEDQPQHF. The CDR3 DNA is TGCGCCAGCAGTGAGTACACAGGGGAGGATCAGCCCCAGCATTTT.

This chain connects TRBV4-2 to TRBJ1-1; 10 bases map to TRBD1. CDR3 size: 15 residues. V dropped 2 bases and J dropped 4; count of bases not matched to a gene: 4. Germline CDR1 and CDR2: LGHNA and YNFKEQ. Here the CDR3 DNA reads TGTGCCAGCAGCCAACAGACAGGGGGCAGCACTGAAGCTTTCTTT. Protein product: CASSQQTGGSTEAFF.

The gene calls are TRBV11-2 and TRBJ1-1; D is undetermined. The germline V and J ends were trimmed by 3 bases and 2 bases, with 7 bases remaining between them. The CDR3 length is 13 residues. Germline CDR1 and CDR2: SGHAT and FQNNGV. CDR3 sequence (DNA): TGTGCCAGCAGCTTCCGGGATAACACTGAAGCTTTCTTT. Its translation: CASSFRDNTEAFF.

V gene TRBV7-2 combines with J gene TRBJ2-1; 16 positions agree with TRBD2. The CDR3 has 19 residues. The V gene end was trimmed by 4 bases and the J gene end by 6 bases; junction bases not matched to a gene: 12. From germline, CDR1 is SGHTA and CDR2 FQGNSA. The CDR3 loop reads CASSSPPGTSGGAGNEQFF. DNA of the CDR3: TGTGCCAGCAGCTCACCGCCCGGGACTAGCGGGGGGGCCGGCAATGAGCAGTTCTTC.

The chain combines TRBV3-1 (or the pseudogene TRBV3-2) with TRBJ1-4; D gene ambiguous. CDR1 and CDR2 (germline): LGHDT, YNNKEL (reference sequence). V lost 4 bases and J 3 bases, leaving 9 bases between the germline ends. The CDR3 runs 14 residues. The DNA of the CDR3 is TGTGCCAGCAGCCCGTCTGCGGCTAATGAAAAACTGTTTTTT. Encoded protein: CASSPSAANEKLFF.

This clone appeared once. This sequence joins TRBV7-2 and TRBJ2-3; 8 bases match TRBD2. The CDR3 has 15 amino acids. Germline CDR1 and CDR2: SGHTA and FQGNSA. V trimming: 4 bases; J trimming: 2 bases; junction bases outside the gene matches: 5. CDR3 residues: CASSSSAGATDTQYF. For the CDR3, the DNA is TGTGCCAGCAGCTCCTCAGCGGGGGCCACAGATACGCAGTATTTT.

The V call is TRBV3-1 (or the pseudogene TRBV3-2), the J call TRBJ2-5, with 9 bases that match TRBD2. The CDR3 is 16 amino acids. Germline CDR1 is LGHDT and CDR2 is YNNKEL (reference sequence). V lost 0 bases to trimming and J lost 1 base; unmatched junction nucleotides: 3. This chain's CDR3 is CASSQERGGAQETQYF. In DNA form, the CDR3 reads TGTGCCAGCAGCCAAGAGCGGGGGGGTGCCCAAGAGACCCAGTACTTC.

This clone occurred a few times. The chain couples TRBV28 to TRBJ1-6; no clear D gene. Per germline, CDR1 MDHEN and CDR2 SYDVKM. The CDR3 has 15 residues. Trimming left V 6 bases short and J 7 bases short, with 16 bases between. CDR3 nucleotide sequence: TGTGCCAGCAGCTCCTCCTATGACACAAATTCACCCCTCCACTTT. Translated: CASSSSYDTNSPLHF.